The 6 T cell receptor beta chains presented below share a single source sample, sequenced in a study of CD8 T cells in ankylosing spondylitis. In TCRdb, the 5' RACE reads were re-called with MiXCR into one record per CDR3 protein. The data show about 130,000 distinct CDR3 sequences, roughly 10% seen once. Material for sequencing was blood, either unsorted or a sorted T cell fraction (not recorded which). The receptors come from a female donor with ankylosing spondylitis or in good health (not recorded which).

This clonotype appeared a few times. The chain recombines TRBV7-9 with TRBJ1-4; TRBD1 agrees at 7 bases. The CDR3 totals 15 residues. With 6 bases clipped from V and 8 bases from J, the junction kept 12 bases outside the gene matches. Germline V lookup: CDR1 SEHNR, CDR2 FQNEAQ (reference sequence). The CDR3 sequence is CASRPTGPGTEKLFF. The DNA of the CDR3 is TGTGCCAGCAGGCCGACAGGGCCGGGGACGGAAAAACTGTTTTTT.

This clonotype was counted ten times or more. This chain uses TRBV12-3 or TRBV12-4 with TRBJ2-1, with D tentatively TRBD2 (6 bases). V lost 2 bases and J 6 bases, leaving 11 bases between the germline ends. The CDR3 extends over 14 amino acids. CDR3 residues: CASSLNGRPNEQFF. Here the CDR3 DNA reads TGTGCCAGCAGTTTAAACGGGAGACCCAATGAGCAGTTCTTC.

This clonotype was seen many times. The chain has TRBV21-1 and TRBJ1-1. TRBV21-1 is labeled a pseudogene. The CDR3 loop spans 12 amino acids. The CDR3 loop reads CARDMVNTEAFF. The CDR3 bases are TGTGCCCGCGATATGGTAAACACTGAAGCTTTCTTT.

Remarks on this clonotype: This could be a read error, since a much larger clone is one nucleotide away. The chain couples TRBV5-1 to TRBJ2-2; TRBD2 matches 8 bases. V trimming: 0 bases; J trimming: 0 bases; junction bases outside the gene matches: 7. CDR1 and CDR2 (germline): SGHRS, YFSETQ. This CDR3 is 18 amino acids long. CDR3 protein: CASSLAPSGGPNTGELFF. The CDR3 nucleotides are TGCGCCAGCAGCTTGGCCCCTTCGGGGGGGCCGAACACCGGGGAGCTGTTTTTT.

This clonotype was observed at least ten times. The genes are TRBV5-4 and TRBJ2-1; unclear D gene. The CDR3 length is 13 residues. CDR1 is SGHNT and CDR2 is YYREEE in the germline V gene (reference sequence). V lost 0 bases to trimming and J lost 12 bases, with 13 bases between them. The CDR3 spells CASSLVNAPGQFF. CDR3 coding DNA: TGTGCCAGCAGCTTGGTGAACGCTCCGGGGCAGTTCTTC. The full variable domain, in which reference TRBV5-4 and TRBJ2-1 provide the parts outside the CDR3, is ETGVTQSPTHLIKTRGQQVTLRCSSQSGHNTVSWYQQALGQGPQFIFQYYREEENGRGNFPPRFSGLQFPNYSSELNVNALELDDSALYLCASSLVNAPGQFFGPGTRLTVL.

This clonotype showed up many times. The V gene is TRBV29-1, the J gene TRBJ2-7; D assignment may be TRBD1 or TRBD2 (5 bases each). With 4 bases removed from V and 2 bases from J, the gap between germline ends came to 12 bases. Germline V gene lookup returns CDR1 SQVTM and CDR2 ANQGSEA. The CDR3 sequence is 13 residues long. Here the CDR3 reads CSVVGDRPYEQYF. The CDR3 nucleotides are TGCAGCGTTGTGGGAGACAGACCCTACGAGCAGTACTTC.